This TCR beta chain was captured by sequencing in a study of blood T cell repertoires in COVID-19. Looking at the study overall: Samples of COVID-19 (acute and convalescent) were obtained from the United States, Italy and Spain. T cells, B-cell-depleted T cells, or PBMCs provided the cDNA or gDNA that served as material.

CDR1 is SGHRS and CDR2 is YFSETQ in the germline V gene. The CDR3 has 14 amino acids. J gave up 0 bases and V 4 bases, and 3 bases lay outside the gene matches. Authors' processing steps: Amplification from reference gene primers served as the basis for estimated nucleated cell counts. The repertoire was sequenced with immunoSEQ multiplex PCR; TCRdb's copy has only in-frame clones and lacks some. V and J calls and clone size are copied from that table; D and trimming were computed from the DNA. In the table there are over 25,000 clones, approximately 80% of which are singletons. This sequence joins TRBV5-1 and TRBJ1-1, with 7 bases that match TRBD1. Input material: peripheral blood. The TCR sequence derives from a man older than 75 with active or convalescent COVID-19. CDR3: CASSRQGMNTEAFF. The DNA of the CDR3 is TGCGCCAGCAGCCGACAGGGCATGAACACTGAAGCTTTCTTT.